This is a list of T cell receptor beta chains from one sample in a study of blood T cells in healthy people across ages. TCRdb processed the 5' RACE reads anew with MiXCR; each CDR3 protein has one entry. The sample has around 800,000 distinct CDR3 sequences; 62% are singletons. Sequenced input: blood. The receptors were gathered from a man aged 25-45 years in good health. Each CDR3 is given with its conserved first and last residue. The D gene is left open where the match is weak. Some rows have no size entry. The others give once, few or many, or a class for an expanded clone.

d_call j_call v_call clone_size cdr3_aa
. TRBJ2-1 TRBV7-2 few CASSLESRGEQFF
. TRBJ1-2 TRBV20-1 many CSASTGTGGYTF
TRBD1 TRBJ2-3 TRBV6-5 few CASSPRQGVTTQYF
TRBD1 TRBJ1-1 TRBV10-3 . CAIRMTTGGLTEAFF
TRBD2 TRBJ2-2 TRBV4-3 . CASSQGLGSGAGELFF
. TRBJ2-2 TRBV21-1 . CTSSKLRSFRVNTGELFF
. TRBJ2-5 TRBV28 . CASSYPAHQDETQYF
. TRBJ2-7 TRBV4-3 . CASSQTGGHYEQYF
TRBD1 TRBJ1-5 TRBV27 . CASSSTGGINQPQHF
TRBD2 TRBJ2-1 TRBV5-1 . CASSLGLAGETYNEQFF
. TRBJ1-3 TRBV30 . CAWSVSGTYSGNTIYF
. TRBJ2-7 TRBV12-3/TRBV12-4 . CASSPRAQSNEQYF
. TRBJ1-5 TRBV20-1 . CSALGRDSNQPQHF
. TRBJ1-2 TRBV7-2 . CASSFTDSHTNYGYTF
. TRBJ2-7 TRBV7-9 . CASSSRGGFGYEQYF
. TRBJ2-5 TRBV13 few CASSHTRGFEETQYF
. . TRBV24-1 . CATSEQESYNEQYF
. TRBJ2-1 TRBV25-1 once CASSWAGSYNEQFF
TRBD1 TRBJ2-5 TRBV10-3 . CATRQGEETQYF
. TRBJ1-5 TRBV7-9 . CASSLPGGDDQPQHF
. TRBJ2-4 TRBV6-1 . CASSDINEQGWIQYF
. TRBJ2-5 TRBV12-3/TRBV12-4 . CASTVDTQETQYF
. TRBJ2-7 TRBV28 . CASSPLGLRVSYEQYF